The rows below give T cell receptor beta chains drawn from one sample of a study of T cells in Graves' hyperthyroidism and ophthalmopathy. TCRdb re-derived calls from the multiplex PCR reads in MiXCR, one entry per CDR3 protein. The sample yields approximately 640,000 distinct CDR3 sequences, approximately 42% seen once. The sequencing sample was made of peripheral blood or thyroid tissue (not recorded which). Receptors originate from an adult man with Graves' disease, either hyperthyroidism or ophthalmopathy (not recorded which). CDR3s include the opening cysteine and the closing phenylalanine or tryptophan. Each record gives: D gene, V gene, J gene, CDR3 length, clone size, CDR3 DNA, CDR3 protein. A D gene is named only where the DNA matches it firmly. The size entry is marked missing in some rows and otherwise reads once, few, many or a size class.

D: -; V: TRBV6-5; J: TRBJ1-1; length: 13; size: -; DNA: TGTGCCAGCAGTCGATGGGGGGCAATTGAAGCTTTCTTT; CDR3: CASSRWGAIEAFF
D: TRBD2; V: TRBV11-1; J: TRBJ2-7; length: 18; size: -; DNA: TGTGCCAGCAGCTTAGGACTAGCGGGGCTTAGGGGCACCTACGAGCAGTACTTC; CDR3: CASSLGLAGLRGTYEQYF
D: -; V: TRBV7-8; J: TRBJ1-2; length: 14; size: many; DNA: TGTGCCAGCAGCCCCCGAGAGGGATCCTATGGCTACACCTTC; CDR3: CASSPREGSYGYTF
D: TRBD2; V: TRBV11-2; J: TRBJ2-7; length: 17; size: -; DNA: TGCGCCAGCAGCCAAGTGATGACTAGCGGGAGGGTCGGCGAGCAGTACTTC; CDR3: CASSQVMTSGRVGEQYF
D: TRBD2; V: TRBV2; J: TRBJ2-5; length: 14; size: -; DNA: TGTGCCAGCAGTGAGGGGCGGGGGGCCTACGACCAGTACTTC; CDR3: CASSEGRGAYDQYF
D: TRBD1; V: TRBV12-3/TRBV12-4; J: TRBJ1-2; length: 13; size: -; DNA: TGTGCCAGCAGTTCACAGGGGGGTGATGGCTACACCTTC; CDR3: CASSSQGGDGYTF
D: -; V: TRBV5-1; J: TRBJ2-7; length: 16; size: few; DNA: TGCGCCAGCAGCTTGGAGGCTGGGCCAGAACTCTACGAGCAGTACTTC; CDR3: CASSLEAGPELYEQYF
D: TRBD1; V: TRBV29-1; J: TRBJ1-2; length: 12; size: -; DNA: TGCAGCGTCGCGGGACAGGCCTATAGCTACACCTTC; CDR3: CSVAGQAYSYTF
D: TRBD2; V: TRBV9; J: TRBJ2-5; length: 17; size: -; DNA: TGTGCCAGCAGCGTAGGCGGGCGGGGGGGGTTTCAAGAGACCCAGTACTTC; CDR3: CASSVGGRGGFQETQYF
D: -; V: TRBV20-1; J: TRBJ2-7; length: 11; size: many; DNA: TGCAGTGCTAGAGTTGGGTCTGGGCAGTACTTC; CDR3: CSARVGSGQYF
D: -; V: TRBV7-8; J: TRBJ2-2; length: 18; size: -; DNA: TGTGCCAGCAGCTCAGACAGGAGCGGGCAGGTGAACACCGGGGAGCTGTTTTTT; CDR3: CASSSDRSGQVNTGELFF
D: -; V: TRBV29-1; J: TRBJ1-5; length: 12; size: -; DNA: TGCAGCGTATTGGGACCCAATCAGCCCCAGCATTTT; CDR3: CSVLGPNQPQHF
D: -; V: TRBV20-1; J: TRBJ1-3; length: 13; size: -; DNA: TGCAGTGCCCCCGTGGCAGGGGAAAACACCATATATTTT; CDR3: CSAPVAGENTIYF